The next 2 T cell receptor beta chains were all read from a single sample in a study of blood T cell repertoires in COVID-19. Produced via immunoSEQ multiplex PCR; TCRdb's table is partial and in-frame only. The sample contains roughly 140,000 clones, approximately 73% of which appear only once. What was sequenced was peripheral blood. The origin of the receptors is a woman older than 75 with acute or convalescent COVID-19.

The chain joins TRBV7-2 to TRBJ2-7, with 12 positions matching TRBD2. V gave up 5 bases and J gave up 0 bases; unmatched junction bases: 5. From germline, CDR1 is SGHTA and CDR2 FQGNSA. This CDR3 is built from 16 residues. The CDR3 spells CASSPTSGGPSYEQYF. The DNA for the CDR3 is TGTGCCAGCAGCCCGACTAGCGGGGGCCCCTCCTACGAGCAGTACTTC.

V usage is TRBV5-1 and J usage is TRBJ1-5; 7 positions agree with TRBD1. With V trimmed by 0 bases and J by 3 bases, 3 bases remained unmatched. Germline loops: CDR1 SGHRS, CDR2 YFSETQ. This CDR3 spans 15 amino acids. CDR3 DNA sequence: TGCGCCAGCAGCTTGGGGGGACAGAACAATCAGCCCCAGCATTTT. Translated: CASSLGGQNNQPQHF.